These 29 T cell receptor beta chains were all obtained from the same sample, sequenced in a study of blood T cell repertoires in COVID-19. The method was immunoSEQ multiplex PCR; TCRdb's version includes in-frame clones alone and lacks a portion of them. The repertoire includes approximately 100,000 clones, approximately 70% of them detected once, and less than 6.5% sits in the top ten. Sample: peripheral blood. The receptors were gathered from a man older than 75 with acute or convalescent COVID-19.

This chain links TRBV7-2 with TRBJ2-7; 9 nucleotides agree with TRBD1. The J segment lost 1 base and the V segment lost 5 bases, leaving 3 bases of the junction unmatched. The length of the CDR3 is 14 residues. Germline assignment: CDR1 SGHTA and CDR2 FQGNSA. In nucleotides, the CDR3 is TGTGCCAGCAGCAGGGACAGGGCTTCCTACGAGCAGTACTTC. Protein sequence: CASSRDRASYEQYF.

The chain carries TRBV10-3 and TRBJ2-5, with unresolved D. The V gene's germline CDR1 is ENHRY and CDR2 SYGVKD. There are 13 residues in the CDR3. The V end lost 0 bases, the J end lost 1 base, and 3 bases lay between the germline ends. The CDR3 DNA sequence: TGTGCCATCAGTGAGTCTATCCAAGAGACCCAGTACTTC. It is translated as CAISESIQETQYF.

The chain uses TRBV3-1 (or the pseudogene TRBV3-2) and TRBJ2-7, with 9 bases fitting TRBD2. After removal of 3 bases from V and 10 bases from J, the junction contained 10 bases not matched to a gene. The CDR3 is 14 residues long. Germline V gene data show CDR1 as LGHDT and CDR2 as YNNKEL (reference sequence). CDR3 DNA sequence: TGTGCCAGCAGCCAGTTAGCGGGAGAATCCCAACAGTACTTC. Translating it yields CASSQLAGESQQYF.

This chain links TRBV7-9 with TRBJ1-2, with 7 bases identical to TRBD1. Trimming removed 4 bases from V and 6 bases from J; junction bases left unmatched: 8. In germline, CDR1 is SEHNR, CDR2 FQNEAQ (reference sequence). The CDR3 runs to 14 residues. The CDR3 sequence: CASSSTKGADGYTF. CDR3 DNA: TGTGCCAGCAGCTCAACGAAGGGGGCAGATGGCTACACCTTC.

In DNA, the CDR3 is TGTGCCAGCAGCTTAGGCCAGGCTGGAAACACCATATATTTT. Protein: CASSLGQAGNTIYF. The chain couples TRBV7-2 to TRBJ1-3; D call uncertain. V lost 1 base, J lost 2 bases, and 6 bases lay in between. Per germline, CDR1 SGHTA and CDR2 FQGNSA. The CDR3 is 14 residues long.

The CDR3 sequence: CASDSRDSQETQYF. In DNA form, the CDR3 reads TGTGCCAGCGATTCCCGGGACAGTCAAGAGACCCAGTACTTC. This chain joins TRBV7-2 and TRBJ2-5, with 7 bases matching TRBD1. This CDR3 has 14 amino acids. CDR1 and CDR2 from the germline V gene are SGHTA and FQGNSA. The ends lost 8 bases at V and 2 bases at J; junction bases unmatched: 8.

CDR3 in DNA: TGTGCCAGCAGCGACAGGGTTATAGATACGCAGTATTTT. Protein sequence: CASSDRVIDTQYF. The chain is built from TRBV2 and TRBJ2-3; 7 bases line up with TRBD1. The CDR3 extends over 13 amino acids. Germline values: CDR1 SNHLY, CDR2 FYNNEI. J lost 5 bases, V lost 6 bases, and 5 bases had no gene match.

V is TRBV5-1 and J is TRBJ1-4; 7 bases fit TRBD1. The germline V gene encodes CDR1 SGHRS and CDR2 YFSETQ. V shed 3 bases and J 5 bases; nucleotides not matched to a gene: 4. There are 14 residues in the CDR3. DNA for the CDR3: TGCGCCAGCAGCTCGGGACAGACAAATGAAAAACTGTTTTTT. Translated, it gives CASSSGQTNEKLFF. Full variable domain (missing parts from reference TRBV5-1 and TRBJ1-4): KAGVTQTPRYLIKTRGQQVTLSCSPISGHRSVSWYQQTPGQGLQFLFEYFSETQRNKGNFPGRFSGRQFSNSRSEMNVSTLELGDSALYLCASSSGQTNEKLFFGSGTQLSVL.

In this sample, this clone turned up a few times. The chain is built from TRBV5-1 and TRBJ2-7, with 9 bases matching TRBD1. This CDR3 is built from 15 residues. Unmatched junction bases numbered 7, after V lost 0 bases and J lost 6 bases. The germline V gene has CDR1 SGHRS and CDR2 YFSETQ. In DNA, the CDR3 is TGCGCCAGCAGCTTGGAGGCGGGGACAGGGTCCGAGCAGTACTTC. Amino acid sequence: CASSLEAGTGSEQYF.

There are a few counts of this clone. Other DNA sequences in this sample translate to the same CDR3. The V call is TRBV25-1, the J call TRBJ1-1, with TRBD1 as a possible D gene (5 bases). The CDR3 has 13 amino acids. Trimming removed 5 bases at V and 5 bases at J, with 12 bases between. Per germline, CDR1 MGHDK and CDR2 SYGVNS. DNA of the CDR3: TGTGCCAGCAGTCGGCAGGGAGGTACTGAAGCTTTCTTT. The encoded protein is CASSRQGGTEAFF.

The rearrangement links TRBV6-5 to TRBJ2-1, with TRBD2 matching 15 bases. The CDR3 consists of 14 residues. Germline CDR1 reads MNHEY; CDR2 reads SVGAGI. For the CDR3, the DNA is TGTGGCATCCAGGGACTAGCGGGAGGCAATGAGCAGTTCTTC. This sequence encodes CGIQGLAGGNEQFF.

This chain joins TRBV24-1 and TRBJ1-1, with D maybe TRBD1 (6 bases). CDR3 length equals 17 residues. In germline, CDR1 is KGHDR, CDR2 SFDVKD. V lost 4 bases, J lost 3 bases, and 20 bases lay in between. CDR3 sequence: CATSEHPGPQGHTEAFF. DNA of the CDR3: TGTGCCACCAGTGAACATCCGGGACCCCAGGGGCACACTGAAGCTTTCTTT.

J is TRBJ2-3 and V is TRBV20-1; 10 bases match TRBD2. Germline CDR1 reads DFQATT; CDR2 reads SNEGSKA (reference sequence). Losses at the gene ends were 3 bases for V and 5 bases for J; bases not matched to a gene: 17. The CDR3 is 18 residues long. CDR3 DNA: TGCAGTGCTAGTTTAAAGCGGCGGCTAGCGGGAGTGATAGATACGCAGTATTTT. Its protein is CSASLKRRLAGVIDTQYF.

V is TRBV11-3 and J is TRBJ2-3; possibly TRBD1 for D (5 bases). This CDR3 has 17 residues. Germline CDR1 is SGHNT and CDR2 is YENEEA. With 1 base removed from V and 2 bases from J, the gap between germline ends came to 16 bases. For the CDR3, the DNA is TGTGCCAGCAGCTTAGGCGAAGGACACCTTACCACAGATACGCAGTATTTT. Translated, it gives CASSLGEGHLTTDTQYF.

J is TRBJ2-1 and V is TRBV7-3; D perhaps matches TRBD1 (6 bases). The length of the CDR3 is 16 residues. Between the trimmed V and J ends, which lost 4 bases and 9 bases, there was a span of 22 bases. Looked up from germline, CDR1 is SGHTA and CDR2 is FQGTGA. The CDR3 region is CASSSQGGYSSSEQFF. Written as DNA, the CDR3 is TGTGCCAGCAGCTCACAAGGGGGATACTCATCGAGTGAGCAGTTCTTC.

The chain uses TRBV9 and TRBJ2-3; 12 nucleotides agree with TRBD2. Looked up from germline, CDR1 is SGDLS and CDR2 is YYNGEE. The trim removed 3 bases at V and 4 bases at J, leaving 6 bases unmatched. This CDR3 contains 16 residues. The CDR3 spells CASSGRLAGEADTQYF. As DNA, the CDR3 is TGTGCCAGCAGCGGACGACTAGCGGGAGAGGCAGATACGCAGTATTTT.

The rearrangement uses TRBV27 and TRBJ1-5; weak D call: TRBD1 (6 bases). V was trimmed by 5 bases and J by 6 bases, leaving 14 bases between them. CDR1 is MNHEY, CDR2 SMNVEV, per germline (reference sequence). There are 14 residues in the CDR3. This CDR3 is CASSRGTGIQPQHF. The CDR3 coding sequence is TGTGCCAGCAGTAGGGGTACAGGGATTCAGCCCCAGCATTTT.

The CDR3 DNA follows: TGTGCCACCAGTGATTGGACGCAGGGCAATGAGCAGTTCTTC. As protein: CATSDWTQGNEQFF. V is TRBV24-1 and J is TRBJ2-1; D may be TRBD1 (5 bases). Between the trimmed V and J ends, which lost 2 bases and 6 bases, there was a span of 10 bases. CDR1 and CDR2 from the germline V gene are KGHDR and SFDVKD. This CDR3 spans 14 amino acids.

The J gene is TRBJ1-5, the V gene TRBV9, with D possibly being TRBD1 (6 bases). The CDR3 is 15 residues long. The germline V gene has CDR1 SGDLS and CDR2 YYNGEE. V lost 4 bases, J lost 2 bases, and 13 bases lay in between. CDR3 coding DNA: TGTGCCAGCAGCCCCGGCGGGGGGCGCAATCAGCCCCAGCATTTT. Protein sequence: CASSPGGGRNQPQHF.

This chain joins TRBV5-1 and TRBJ2-7, with 11 positions matching TRBD1. Trimming removed 0 bases from V and 3 bases from J; junction bases left unmatched: 2. The CDR3 is made up of 15 amino acids. Germline V CDR1 and CDR2: SGHRS, YFSETQ. CDR3 region: CASSLAGTGGYEQYF. CDR3 DNA: TGCGCCAGCAGCTTGGCCGGGACAGGGGGCTACGAGCAGTACTTC.

J is TRBJ1-4 and V is TRBV27; 9 bases are shared with TRBD1. From germline, CDR1 is MNHEY and CDR2 SMNVEV (reference sequence). The CDR3 totals 14 residues. The V and J ends lost 5 bases and 8 bases, in that order; junction bases with no gene match: 6. The CDR3 region has the DNA TGTGCCAGCAGTGAACAGGGGGCGCGGGAAAAACTGTTTTTT. Protein: CASSEQGAREKLFF. Looking up the rest from reference TRBV27 and TRBJ1-4 gives the full variable domain: EAQVTQNPRYLITVTGKKLTVTCSQNMNHEYMSWYRQDPGLGLRQIYYSMNVEVTDKGDVPEGYKVSRKEKRNFPLILESPSPNQTSLYFCASSEQGAREKLFFGSGTQLSVL.

The genes are TRBV5-4 and TRBJ2-1; 7 bases line up with TRBD2. This CDR3 spans 15 amino acids. J gave up 6 bases and V 5 bases, and 11 bases lay outside the gene matches. CDR1 SGHNT and CDR2 YYREEE come from the germline V gene (reference sequence). CDR3 bases: TGTGCCAGCAGTCTAAGCGGGATTACGGTCAATGAGCAGTTCTTC. Protein product: CASSLSGITVNEQFF.

The gene calls are TRBV20-1 and TRBJ2-2, with a possible D match to TRBD1 (5 bases). The germline CDR1 and CDR2 sequences are DFQATT and SNEGSKA (reference sequence). This CDR3 contains 14 residues. Trimming removed 3 bases from V and 4 bases from J, with 12 bases in between. The CDR3 sequence: CSASGRVATGELFF. In nucleotides, the CDR3 is TGCAGTGCTAGTGGCAGGGTGGCCACCGGGGAGCTGTTTTTT.

The rearrangement joins TRBV29-1 to TRBJ2-1; 9 nucleotides agree with TRBD2. The junction had 9 bases not matched to a gene; V was cut back by 5 bases and J by 7 bases. The CDR3 sequence is 14 residues long. Germline V CDR1 and CDR2: SQVTM, ANQGSEA. CDR3 region: CSVLGGRAANEQFF. The CDR3 region has the DNA TGCAGCGTTCTGGGCGGGAGGGCCGCGAATGAGCAGTTCTTC.

The chain is built from TRBV4-2 and TRBJ1-4; weak D call: TRBD1 (5 bases). Germline assignment: CDR1 LGHNA and CDR2 YNFKEQ. This CDR3 has 16 residues. Trimming took 0 bases from V and 2 from J, leaving 10 bases between them. This chain's CDR3 is CASSQDFRATNEKLFF. The DNA for the CDR3 is TGTGCCAGCAGCCAAGATTTCAGGGCGACTAATGAAAAACTGTTTTTT.

The CDR3 loop is CASSSYNEQFF. CDR3 coding DNA: TGTGCCAGCAGTTCATACAATGAGCAGTTCTTC. The V and J genes are TRBV12-3 or TRBV12-4 and TRBJ2-1; D is unclear. This CDR3 spans 11 amino acids. V was pared by 4 bases and J by 4 bases, with 2 bases between.

The gene calls are TRBV11-3 and TRBJ2-6; unclear D gene. Per germline, CDR1 SGHNT and CDR2 YENEEA. V was clipped by 1 base and J by 2 bases, with 6 bases between them. The CDR3 totals 15 residues. CDR3 sequence reads: CASSLGPAGANVLTF. The CDR3 coding sequence is TGTGCCAGCAGCTTAGGTCCCGCTGGGGCCAACGTCCTGACTTTC.

This clone has more than one count but fewer than ten. The chain joins TRBV9 to TRBJ1-6; D perhaps matches TRBD1 (5 bases). Deletions cut 2 bases from V and 10 bases from J, with 10 bases between. Germline V CDR1 and CDR2: SGDLS, YYNGEE. This CDR3 has 13 residues. The chain's CDR3 is CASSVAGGSPLHF. The CDR3 bases are TGTGCCAGCAGCGTCGCCGGGGGGTCACCCCTCCACTTT.

The chain has TRBV3-1 (or the pseudogene TRBV3-2) and TRBJ2-3; no definite D call. The CDR3 sequence is 17 residues long. V was shortened by 1 base and J by 4 bases, with 18 bases between the two germline ends. Germline CDR1 LGHDT, CDR2 YNNKEL (reference sequence). CDR3 nucleotides: TGTGCCAGCAGCCAAGGCCCAGGAAGGTTTAGGTCAGATACGCAGTATTTT. It codes for CASSQGPGRFRSDTQYF.